The clone carrying this T cell receptor (beta chain) was observed a few times. The target antigen is unknown. The germline gene is not matched at one end of the junction; a read error may be the cause. CDR3 size: 11 residues. Germline lookup yields CDR1 SNHLY and CDR2 FYNNEI. This entry is derived from a study of shared clonotypes between healthy human individuals. Whole-study findings and limits: It was observed that about 5% of naive CD4 clonotypes were shared across a handful of donors. The study found lower generation probabilities in non-shared clonotypes than in those shared by all four donors.

The method was immunoSEQ multiplex PCR; TCRdb's version includes in-frame clones alone and lacks a portion of them. The repertoire holds some 2.4 million clones, with under 95% as singletons. The chain joins TRBV2 to TRBJ1-1; TRBD1 matches at 7 bases. Sequencing was performed on naive CD4+ T cells from PBMCs. Subset denoted: CD45RA+ positively selected. This clonotype was obtained from a man aged 18 to 29 in good health. Some clones in this sample may be carry-over from other donors' samples. CDR3 protein: CASSQYGQASF. CDR3 bases: TGTGCCAGCAGTCAATACGGACAGGCGAGCTTT.